This T cell receptor (beta chain) was sequenced during a study of identical twins. General study results and limits: Abundant beta clonotypes from cord blood had fewer insertions, unlike memory repertoires, which showed none.

This CDR3 spans 13 amino acids. Deletions cut 5 bases from V and 3 bases from J, with 9 bases between. This clonotype was seen more than once but under ten times. Antigen: not known. Via MiXCR, TCRdb re-called the 5' RACE reads, giving one row per CDR3 protein. The sample lists roughly 1.6 million distinct CDR3 sequences; under 35% were seen once. The receptor was derived from a newborn girl in good health. Sequenced input: cord blood. This rearrangement joins TRBV12-3 or TRBV12-4 to TRBJ2-3, with a tentative D call TRBD2 (5 bases). In nucleotides, the CDR3 is TGTGCCAGCAGTGTAAGGGAGACAGATACGCAGTATTTT. This gives the protein CASSVRETDTQYF.